These 14 T cell receptor beta chains were sequenced from one sample in a study of T cells after yellow fever vaccination. MiXCR, applied by TCRdb to the 5' RACE reads, yields one record per CDR3 protein. The sample contains roughly 340,000 distinct CDR3 sequences, over 8% of which appear only once. Sample: PBMCs, taken on the day of the first yellow fever vaccination. The receptor set was obtained from a man aged 18 to 30 who received the YFV17D yellow fever vaccine.

In this sample, this clonotype turned up a few times. The V call is TRBV11-3, the J call TRBJ1-4, with unresolved D. V shed 6 bases and J shed 12 bases, with 8 bases lying between them. The V gene's germline CDR1 is SGHNT and CDR2 YENEEA. The CDR3 loop spans 10 amino acids. CDR3 sequence reads: CASSLPELFF. The CDR3 bases are TGTGCCAGCAGTTTACCGGAACTGTTTTTT.

There are a few counts of this clonotype. This rearrangement joins TRBV20-1 to TRBJ2-1; D possibly corresponds to TRBD2 (5 bases). Germline CDR1 DFQATT, CDR2 SNEGSKA (reference sequence). The CDR3 totals 15 residues. The V end lost 6 bases, the J end lost 1 base, and 16 bases lay between the germline ends. CDR3 sequence reads: CSAPWLAQSYNEQFF. The CDR3 nucleotides read TGCAGTGCCCCCTGGCTAGCTCAATCCTACAATGAGCAGTTCTTC.

The V and J genes are TRBV29-1 and TRBJ2-2, with 11 bases aligning to TRBD2. Germline V gene data show CDR1 as SQVTM and CDR2 as ANQGSEA. The trim removed 7 bases at V and 7 bases at J, leaving 8 bases unmatched. This CDR3 region has 14 residues. The CDR3 loop is CSGRSGGAGGELFF. As DNA, the CDR3 is TGCAGCGGTCGTAGCGGGGGGGCCGGCGGGGAGCTGTTTTTT.

This clonotype was found a few times. The V gene is TRBV6-1, the J gene TRBJ1-3; TRBD1 is a possible D gene (6 bases). The V gene's germline CDR1 is MNHNS and CDR2 SASEGT. The CDR3 has 13 residues. Trimming took 7 bases from V and 7 from J, leaving 14 bases between them. The CDR3 region is CASNPTGSNTIYF. The CDR3 DNA reads TGTGCCAGCAATCCCACAGGGAGCAACACCATATATTTT.

The chain is built from TRBV6-1 and TRBJ2-5; 7 bases are shared with TRBD1. V shed 7 bases, J shed 4 bases, and the junction held 12 bases outside the gene matches. The CDR3 extends over 15 amino acids. Germline V gives CDR1 MNHNS, CDR2 SASEGT. The CDR3 loop reads CASTSGQGDVETQYF. The CDR3, as DNA: TGTGCCAGCACCTCGGGGCAGGGGGACGTAGAGACCCAGTACTTC.

This clonotype was counted at least ten times. This chain uses TRBV5-1 with TRBJ2-1, with D possibly TRBD2 on 5 matching bases. The CDR3 runs to 15 residues. Trimming cost V 7 bases and J 0 bases, with 14 bases left between them. Per germline, CDR1 SGHRS and CDR2 YFSETQ. The CDR3 coding sequence is TGCGCCAGCTCCCTCTCGAGCGGCTCCTACAATGAGCAGTTCTTC. It specifies CASSLSSGSYNEQFF.

This clonotype was observed at least ten times. V gene TRBV6-2 or TRBV6-3 combines with J gene TRBJ1-5, with D unclear. This CDR3 is built from 12 residues. Germline loops: CDR1 MNHEY, CDR2 SVGEGT. Trimming cost V 5 bases and J 1 base, with 3 bases left between them. CDR3 protein: CASSDSNQPQHF. In nucleotides, the CDR3 is TGTGCCAGCAGTGACAGCAATCAGCCCCAGCATTTT.

The rearrangement uses TRBV24-1 and TRBJ2-2; TRBD2 matches at 8 bases. Losses at the gene ends were 5 bases for V and 6 bases for J; bases not matched to a gene: 4. The germline V gene encodes CDR1 KGHDR and CDR2 SFDVKD. This CDR3 contains 14 residues. The CDR3 loop is CATSVAGRAGELFF. CDR3 in DNA: TGTGCCACCAGTGTAGCGGGGCGGGCCGGGGAGCTGTTTTTT.

This clonotype was counted a few times. The chain combines TRBV3-1 with TRBJ2-1, with a possible D match to TRBD1 (6 bases). The V end was cut by 1 base, the J end by 6 bases, with 10 bases between. The CDR3 consists of 14 residues. From germline, CDR1 is LGHDT and CDR2 YNNKEL (reference sequence). CDR3 nucleotides: TGTGCCAGCAGCCAAGGATTAGGGGGCAATGAGCAGTTCTTC. This codes for CASSQGLGGNEQFF.

This clonotype came up many times. This chain uses TRBV3-1 with TRBJ2-1; D is undetermined. V gave up 1 base and J gave up 5 bases, with 18 bases separating them. CDR3 size: 17 residues. Germline-derived CDR1 and CDR2 are LGHDT and YNNKEL (reference sequence). The CDR3 sequence: CASSQGPYGQINNEQFF. Written as DNA, the CDR3 is TGTGCCAGCAGCCAAGGGCCATACGGGCAGATAAACAATGAGCAGTTCTTC.

In its sample, this clonotype was seen a few times. Here the CDR3 reads CASSYSRAGSSNYGYTF. CDR3 sequence (DNA): TGTGCCAGCAGTTACTCGAGGGCCGGGTCCTCTAACTATGGCTACACCTTC. V usage is TRBV6-5 and J usage is TRBJ1-2; D unclear. Germline CDR1 is MNHEY and CDR2 is SVGAGI. Trimming shortened V by 0 bases and J by 0 bases, and 14 bases separated the two germline ends. There are 17 residues in the CDR3.

This clonotype has more than one count but fewer than ten. The chain's CDR3 is CASSQEPRVRQFF. Here the CDR3 DNA reads TGCGCCAGCAGCCAGGAGCCCCGGGTGAGGCAGTTCTTC. The chain has TRBV4-3 and TRBJ2-1; no reliable D call. This CDR3 is 13 amino acids long. V dropped 3 bases and J dropped 12 bases, with 15 bases sitting between them. The germline CDR1 and CDR2 sequences are LGHNA and YSLEER.

The chain carries TRBV14 and TRBJ2-7; the D gene could be TRBD1 or TRBD2 (6 bases each). CDR1 and CDR2 from the germline V gene are SGHDN and FVKESK. The CDR3 runs 15 residues. V lost 4 bases and J 7 bases, leaving 20 bases between the germline ends. CDR3 bases: TGTGCCAGCAGCCCCCCATGGGGGGCTAATGAGGAGCAGTACGTC. Translating it yields CASSPPWGANEEQYV.

This clonotype occurred a few times. This chain connects TRBV12-3 or TRBV12-4 to TRBJ1-5; 10 nucleotides agree with TRBD1. V gave up 6 bases and J gave up 3 bases; unmatched junction bases: 2. CDR3 length: 14 amino acids. The CDR3 is CASRGQGPNQPQHF. The CDR3 nucleotides read TGTGCCAGCAGGGGACAGGGGCCCAATCAGCCCCAGCATTTT.